Listed here are 9 T cell receptor beta chains from one sample, sequenced in a study of cytomegalovirus exposure and HLA in healthy donors. The PCR used 60 Vbeta and 13 Jbeta primers. Some clones are missing from TCRdb's copy, which holds only in-frame ones; the method was immunoSEQ multiplex PCR. The sample has 200,000 or so clones; 65% to 85% are singletons. Sequenced sample: PBMCs. The receptors derive from a woman in her 30s in good health and CMV-seropositive.

About this clone: The sample holds other DNA sequences that translate to the same CDR3. The chain carries TRBV6-1 and TRBJ2-7; a weak D match, TRBD2 (5 bases). The CDR3 is made up of 12 amino acids. CDR1 and CDR2 (germline): MNHNS, SASEGT. Trimming took off 3 bases at V and 4 bases at J, with 7 bases between the two ends. CDR3 coding DNA: TGTGCCAGCAGTGAGACTACATACGAGCAGTACTTC. Translating it yields CASSETTYEQYF.

The chain has TRBV15 and TRBJ2-5, with TRBD2 as a possible D gene (5 bases). V lost 1 base to trimming and J lost 5 bases, with 14 bases between them. This CDR3 region has 15 residues. Germline V gene data show CDR1 as LNHNV and CDR2 as YYDKDF (reference sequence). DNA for the CDR3: TGTGCCACCAGCAGAGTGCGGGCTTCCGGGGAGACCCAGTACTTC. This codes for CATSRVRASGETQYF.

V is TRBV6-5 and J is TRBJ2-5; a weak D match, TRBD1 (5 bases). CDR1 MNHEY and CDR2 SVGAGI come from the germline V gene. The V end lost 7 bases, the J end lost 3 bases, and 18 bases lay between the germline ends. The CDR3 length is 15 residues. This chain's CDR3 is CASTKGYRSKETQYF. The CDR3 DNA sequence: TGTGCCAGCACGAAGGGTTACAGGTCAAAAGAGACCCAGTACTTC.

The chain combines TRBV5-4 with TRBJ2-1, with a weak D call TRBD1 (5 bases). This CDR3 has 15 residues. The V gene lost 0 bases and the J gene lost 0 bases, with 7 bases spanning the gap. Germline assignment: CDR1 SGHNT and CDR2 YYREEE (reference sequence). As DNA, the CDR3 is TGTGCCAGCAGCTTGGGACAGAGCTCCTACAATGAGCAGTTCTTC. Translation gives CASSLGQSSYNEQFF.

The chain has TRBV6-1 and TRBJ1-2; D perhaps matches TRBD1 (5 bases). The CDR3 sequence is 14 residues long. Germline loops: CDR1 MNHNS, CDR2 SASEGT. The V and J ends lost 1 base and 2 bases respectively, with 8 bases between them. The CDR3: CASSEGTPNYGYTF. CDR3 nucleotides: TGTGCCAGCAGTGAAGGGACACCGAACTATGGCTACACCTTC.

The V gene is TRBV11-2, the J gene TRBJ2-7; D is uncertain. Germline CDR1 reads SGHAT; CDR2 reads FQNNGV. Trimming removed 0 bases at V and 2 bases at J, with 8 bases between. The CDR3 runs to 14 residues. The CDR3 coding sequence is TGTGCCAGCAGCTTAGATCCGCGGACCTACGAGCAGTACTTC. Its translation is CASSLDPRTYEQYF.

The chain couples TRBV28 to TRBJ1-1; D is uncertain. Germline CDR1 reads MDHEN; CDR2 reads SYDVKM. The V end lost 2 bases, the J end lost 1 base, and 17 bases lay between the germline ends. CDR3 length: 17 residues. The CDR3 reads CASSLITTAGRNTEAFF. The CDR3 nucleotides are TGTGCCAGCAGTTTAATTACTACAGCTGGGAGGAACACTGAAGCTTTCTTT.

The rearrangement links TRBV27 to TRBJ2-1; D uncertain. Germline CDR1 and CDR2: MNHEY and SMNVEV (reference sequence). This CDR3 spans 13 amino acids. The germline V and J ends were trimmed by 2 bases and 8 bases, with 10 bases remaining between them. The CDR3 region is CASSLGSIHEQFF. The CDR3 coding sequence is TGTGCCAGCAGTTTAGGCTCAATCCATGAGCAGTTCTTC.

The rearrangement uses TRBV9 and TRBJ2-1; tentative D call: TRBD2 (6 bases). The V end lost 0 bases, the J end lost 4 bases, and 11 bases lay between the germline ends. The CDR3 is made up of 15 amino acids. The germline CDR1 and CDR2 sequences are SGDLS and YYNGEE. CDR3 coding DNA: TGTGCCAGCAGCGTAGAGGTAGCGGTTTACAATGAGCAGTTCTTC. Encoded protein: CASSVEVAVYNEQFF.